This T cell receptor (beta chain) was sequenced in a study of blood T cells in healthy people across ages. CDR1 ENHRY and CDR2 SYGVKD come from the germline V gene. The CDR3 has 15 amino acids. V lost 11 bases to trimming and J lost 2 bases; unmatched junction nucleotides: 12. This clonotype was counted a few times. Primed by a sample-barcoded 5' primer and a J-beta primer mix, a second PCR proceeded for roughly 6 to 12 cycles. A single record per CDR3 protein comes from TCRdb applying MiXCR to the 5' RACE reads. The repertoire holds some 760,000 distinct CDR3 sequences, approximately 25% seen once, with roughly a tenth in the top ten. These data are also associated with another study on T cells of mothers and their children.

Sequencing was performed on blood. The rearrangement links TRBV10-3 to TRBJ2-4; 7 bases agree with TRBD1. The clonotype was recovered from a boy between 10 and 17 years old in good health. The CDR3 DNA reads TGTGCCCTCCATCAGGGGGATGGAACCAAAAACATTCAGTACTTC. Translated: CALHQGDGTKNIQYF.